A single sample is the source of the 4 T cell receptor beta chains below, sequenced in a study of T cell responses to AZD1222 COVID-19 vaccine. Clones were read by immunoSEQ multiplex PCR, and TCRdb kept only the in-frame ones, dropping some. The sample shows under 300,000 clones, 85% to 95% of them seen only once. The sequencing here drew on peripheral blood, taken on day 0 of AZD1222 vaccination. The receptors shown here come from an adult in good health.

V and J are TRBV7-9 and TRBJ2-3; D not certain. Germline V gene sequence: CDR1 SEHNR, CDR2 FQNEAQ (reference sequence). Trimming left V 2 bases short and J 3 bases short, with 6 bases between. CDR3 length: 13 amino acids. CDR3 in amino acids: CASSLLRTDTQYF. The CDR3 DNA sequence: TGTGCCAGCAGCTTATTGCGGACAGATACGCAGTATTTT.

This chain uses TRBV27 with TRBJ1-1; D remains ambiguous. Deletions cut 5 bases from V and 3 bases from J, with 10 bases between. This CDR3 is built from 13 residues. Germline V CDR1 and CDR2: MNHEY, SMNVEV (reference sequence). The CDR3: CASSAAWDTEAFF. DNA for the CDR3: TGTGCCAGCAGTGCCGCCTGGGACACTGAAGCTTTCTTT.

The rearrangement joins TRBV5-1 to TRBJ2-1; possible D gene TRBD2, 6 bases. The CDR3 spans 12 residues. V was clipped by 1 base and J by 9 bases, with 8 bases between them. Germline values: CDR1 SGHRS, CDR2 YFSETQ. The CDR3 DNA reads as TGCGCCAGCAGCTTGTACGGGGGTGAGCAGTTCTTC. This gives the protein CASSLYGGEQFF.

This clone was seen only once. V is TRBV4-3 and J is TRBJ1-2; D not resolved. This CDR3 region has 13 residues. V dropped 3 bases and J dropped 7 bases, with 12 bases sitting between them. Germline V gene data show CDR1 as LGHNA and CDR2 as YSLEER. The CDR3 here is CASSQVRAGGYTF. DNA for the CDR3: TGCGCCAGCAGCCAGGTGAGGGCTGGTGGCTACACCTTC.